The rows below give T cell receptor beta chains drawn from one sample of a study of blood T cell repertoires in COVID-19. Assay: immunoSEQ multiplex PCR; the TCRdb copy retains only in-frame clones and omits some. The data show over 300,000 clones, around 83% seen once. The sample taken for sequencing was peripheral blood. These receptors were taken from a woman aged 45 to 65 with acute or convalescent COVID-19. Both conserved end residues are part of each CDR3. D genes are given only for firm matches. Clone size appears in some rows only: once, few, many, or a class for an expanded clone.

J: TRBJ2-3
V: TRBV29-1
D: TRBD2
size: -
DNA: TGCAGCGTCCGAGCGGGAGCACGAGATACGCAGTATTTT
CDR3: CSVRAGARDTQYF

J: TRBJ2-1
V: TRBV5-4
D: TRBD2
size: -
DNA: TGTGCCAGCAGTAACGGACTAGCGGACAATGAGCAGTTCTTC
CDR3: CASSNGLADNEQFF

J: TRBJ1-1
V: TRBV29-1
D: -
size: -
DNA: TGCAGCGCTGGACAATTCAACACTGAAGCTTTCTTT
CDR3: CSAGQFNTEAFF

J: TRBJ2-1
V: TRBV14
D: -
size: -
DNA: TGTGCCAGCAGCCAAGAGAGCAGGGTCTACAATGAGCAGTTCTTC
CDR3: CASSQESRVYNEQFF

J: TRBJ2-1
V: TRBV7-3
D: -
size: -
DNA: TGTGCCAGCAGCCTTAGCGGTAGCTCCTACAATGAGCAGTTCTTC
CDR3: CASSLSGSSYNEQFF

J: TRBJ2-1
V: TRBV7-2
D: -
size: -
DNA: TGTGCCAGCAGCCCGGGGGAGCGGCCATACAATGAGCAGTTCTTC
CDR3: CASSPGERPYNEQFF

J: TRBJ1-4
V: TRBV10-3
D: TRBD1
size: -
DNA: TGTGCCATCAGTATTACAGGGGATAGTGAAAAACTGTTTTTT
CDR3: CAISITGDSEKLFF

J: TRBJ2-2
V: TRBV11-1
D: -
size: -
DNA: TGTGCCAGCCGGGCGGGACTTGAGAACACCGGGGAGCTGTTTTTT
CDR3: CASRAGLENTGELFF

J: TRBJ1-1
V: TRBV6-5
D: -
size: -
DNA: TGTGCCAGCAGACAGGGATCGACGAACACTGAAGCTTTCTTT
CDR3: CASRQGSTNTEAFF

J: TRBJ2-2
V: TRBV5-1
D: -
size: -
DNA: TGCGCCAGCAGCTTGGGGGGCGCGACCGGGGAGCTGTTTTTT
CDR3: CASSLGGATGELFF

J: TRBJ1-4
V: TRBV27
D: -
size: -
DNA: TGTGCCAGCAGTTTAACGCAGGGTGTAGTAGGTGAAAAACTGTTTTTT
CDR3: CASSLTQGVVGEKLFF

J: TRBJ2-3
V: TRBV7-9
D: -
size: -
DNA: TGTGCCAGCAGCTTGCAGTTGGATACGCAGTATTTT
CDR3: CASSLQLDTQYF

J: TRBJ1-1
V: TRBV6-6
D: TRBD1
size: -
DNA: TGTGCCAGCAGTTCCAAGGGACAGATTTTCACTGAAGCTTTCTTT
CDR3: CASSSKGQIFTEAFF

J: TRBJ2-3
V: TRBV6-1
D: TRBD1
size: -
DNA: TGTGCCAGCAGTGAAAGGGGGCCTGACGCGGCAGATACGCAGTATTTT
CDR3: CASSERGPDAADTQYF

J: TRBJ2-2
V: TRBV10-2
D: TRBD1
size: few
DNA: TGCGCCAGCAGTGGGACAGGGAGGACCGGGGAGCTGTTTTTT
CDR3: CASSGTGRTGELFF

J: TRBJ1-4
V: TRBV24-1
D: -
size: -
DNA: TGTGCCACCAGTGACGCGAGAGGAGATGAAAAACTGTTTTTT
CDR3: CATSDARGDEKLFF

J: TRBJ1-2
V: TRBV10-3
D: TRBD1
size: -
DNA: TGTGCCATCCCTGAGAGGCAGGGGGCGGATGGCTACACCTTC
CDR3: CAIPERQGADGYTF

J: TRBJ1-2
V: TRBV5-1
D: -
size: -
DNA: TGCGCCAGCAGCCCTGACACAACTAACTATGGCTACACCTTC
CDR3: CASSPDTTNYGYTF

J: TRBJ2-7
V: TRBV27
D: TRBD2
size: -
DNA: TGTGCCAGCAGTTTTGCACTAGCGGGAGTCTACGAGCAGTACTTC
CDR3: CASSFALAGVYEQYF

J: TRBJ2-5
V: TRBV27
D: -
size: once
DNA: TGTGCCAGCAGTTTACCGGGAAGAGAGACCCAGTACTTC
CDR3: CASSLPGRETQYF

J: TRBJ2-5
V: TRBV2
D: TRBD1
size: -
DNA: TGTGCCAGCAGTGACCGGACAGGGCAAGAGACCCAGTACTTC
CDR3: CASSDRTGQETQYF

J: TRBJ2-5
V: TRBV18
D: -
size: -
DNA: TGTGCCAGCTCACCAGTTCTTATTACTACCGACTACCAAGAGACCCAGTACTTC
CDR3: CASSPVLITTDYQETQYF

J: TRBJ1-2
V: TRBV30
D: TRBD1
size: -
DNA: TGTGCCTGGCAAGGGACAGGGGTGGGCTACACCTTC
CDR3: CAWQGTGVGYTF

J: TRBJ2-5
V: TRBV11-2
D: -
size: few
DNA: TGTGCCAGCAGCTTAGATTTTGGGGGGGAGACCCAGTACTTC
CDR3: CASSLDFGGETQYF